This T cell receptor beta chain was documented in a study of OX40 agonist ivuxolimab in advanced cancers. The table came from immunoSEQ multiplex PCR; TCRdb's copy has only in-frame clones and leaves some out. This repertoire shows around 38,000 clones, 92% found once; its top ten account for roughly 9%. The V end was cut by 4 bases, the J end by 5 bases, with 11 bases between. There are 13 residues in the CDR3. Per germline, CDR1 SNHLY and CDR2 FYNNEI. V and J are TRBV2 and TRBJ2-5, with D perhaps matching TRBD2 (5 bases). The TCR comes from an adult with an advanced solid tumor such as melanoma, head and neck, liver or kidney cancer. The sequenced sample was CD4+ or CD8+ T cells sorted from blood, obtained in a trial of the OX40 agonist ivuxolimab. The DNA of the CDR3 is TGTGCCAGCAGTGGGGTCCAGCGGGAGACCCAGTACTTC. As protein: CASSGVQRETQYF.